These 17 T cell receptor beta chains came from one sample sequenced in a study of cytomegalovirus exposure and HLA in healthy donors. Using immunoSEQ multiplex PCR, the repertoire was profiled, and TCRdb retains in-frame clones only, with some absent. In the table there are around 70,000 clones, about 93% of which are singletons. Input material: PBMCs. The receptor source for this set is a woman between 18 and 29 years old in good health and CMV-seropositive.

The V gene is TRBV7-9, the J gene TRBJ2-2, with TRBD1 as a possible D gene (6 bases). Germline values: CDR1 SEHNR, CDR2 FQNEAQ (reference sequence). The CDR3 is 14 residues long. The ends were cut back, 3 bases at V and 7 bases at J, with 12 bases in the middle. The CDR3 protein is CASSLGQGHGELFF. The DNA for the CDR3 is TGTGCCAGCAGCTTGGGCCAGGGGCACGGGGAGCTGTTTTTT.

This chain joins TRBV6-1 and TRBJ1-1; 7 nucleotides align to TRBD1. The CDR3 sequence is 13 residues long. After removal of 10 bases from V and 11 bases from J, the junction contained 16 bases not matched to a gene. Per the germline V gene, CDR1 is MNHNS and CDR2 is SASEGT. The CDR3 region is CAITNPGQAGAFF. The CDR3, as DNA: TGTGCCATTACGAACCCAGGACAGGCCGGGGCTTTCTTT.

This rearrangement joins TRBV30 to TRBJ1-2; D might be TRBD1 (6 bases). This CDR3 contains 14 residues. V lost 1 base and J lost 3, with 12 bases in between. The germline CDR1 and CDR2 sequences are GTSNPN and SVGIG (reference sequence). CDR3 nucleotide sequence: TGTGCCTGGAGTGCGGACAGCACGTACTATGGCTACACCTTC. The encoded protein is CAWSADSTYYGYTF.

V is TRBV9 and J is TRBJ2-1, with D maybe TRBD2 (7 bases). V was pared by 4 bases and J by 0 bases, with 14 bases between. The CDR3 spans 16 residues. Per germline, CDR1 SGDLS and CDR2 YYNGEE. In nucleotides, the CDR3 is TGTGCCAGCAGCAAAGGGGGGGCGGCCTCCTACAATGAGCAGTTCTTC. This codes for CASSKGGAASYNEQFF.

The chain recombines TRBV5-4 with TRBJ1-6; D call uncertain. In germline, CDR1 is SGHNT, CDR2 YYREEE (reference sequence). The CDR3 contains 13 residues. Trimming removed 4 bases from V and 9 bases from J, with 11 bases in between. CDR3 residues: CASSPGKASPLHF. CDR3 nucleotide sequence: TGTGCCAGCAGCCCTGGTAAAGCTTCACCCCTCCACTTT. Drawing the rest from reference TRBV5-4 and TRBJ1-6, the complete variable domain is ETGVTQSPTHLIKTRGQQVTLRCSSQSGHNTVSWYQQALGQGPQFIFQYYREEENGRGNFPPRFSGLQFPNYSSELNVNALELDDSALYLCASSPGKASPLHFGNGTRLTVT.

This clone was recorded once. The chain has TRBV5-1 and TRBJ1-1; 9 nucleotides line up with TRBD1. CDR3 size: 12 residues. In germline, CDR1 is SGHRS, CDR2 YFSETQ. With 0 bases clipped from V and 11 bases from J, the junction kept 2 bases outside the gene matches. This chain's CDR3 is CASSLDTGGAFF. Here the CDR3 DNA reads TGCGCCAGCAGCTTGGACACAGGGGGCGCTTTCTTT. Full variable domain (rest looked up from reference TRBV5-1 and TRBJ1-1): KAGVTQTPRYLIKTRGQQVTLSCSPISGHRSVSWYQQTPGQGLQFLFEYFSETQRNKGNFPGRFSGRQFSNSRSEMNVSTLELGDSALYLCASSLDTGGAFFGQGTRLTVV.

The V call is TRBV7-9, the J call TRBJ2-2; 7 nucleotides line up with TRBD1. V gave up 10 bases and J gave up 0 bases; unmatched junction bases: 14. Germline CDR1 is SEHNR and CDR2 is FQNEAQ (reference sequence). CDR3 length: 17 amino acids. The CDR3, as DNA: TGTGCCATCTCCCCTCAACGGGGACAGACGAACACCGGGGAGCTGTTTTTT. Its translation: CAISPQRGQTNTGELFF.

This chain uses TRBV27 with TRBJ2-1; 7 bases align to TRBD2. Germline V gene lookup returns CDR1 MNHEY and CDR2 SMNVEV (reference sequence). CDR3 size: 15 residues. The V gene end was trimmed by 7 bases and the J gene end by 9 bases; junction bases not matched to a gene: 15. DNA for the CDR3: TGTGCCAGCAATTCTAGGGACTACATATCGGGTGAGCAGTTCTTC. As protein: CASNSRDYISGEQFF.

The rearrangement joins TRBV7-8 to TRBJ2-3, with 7 bases that match TRBD1. The CDR3 runs 16 residues. V shed 5 bases and J 5 bases; nucleotides not matched to a gene: 13. Per the germline V gene, CDR1 is SGHVS and CDR2 is FQNEAQ. The CDR3 protein is CASSLPGQSQGDTQYF. The CDR3 coding sequence is TGTGCCAGCAGCCTTCCGGGACAGAGTCAAGGAGATACGCAGTATTTT.

This clone has just one count. This chain connects TRBV5-6 to TRBJ2-7; weak D call: TRBD1 (5 bases). Germline V gene sequence: CDR1 SGHDT, CDR2 YYEEEE. Trimming removed 0 bases from V and 1 base from J, with 11 bases in between. The CDR3 consists of 15 residues. The CDR3 protein is CASSLGSGRSYEQYF. The DNA of the CDR3 is TGTGCCAGCAGCTTGGGGTCAGGGCGATCCTACGAGCAGTACTTC.

The CDR3 sequence is CAEQGGYGYTF. The CDR3 DNA sequence: TGTGCCGAACAGGGGGGCTATGGCTACACCTTC. The rearrangement uses TRBV30 and TRBJ1-2, with TRBD1 matching over 8 bases. V gave up 8 bases and J gave up 4 bases; unmatched junction bases: 3. The CDR3 length is 11 residues. Germline CDR1 and CDR2: GTSNPN and SVGIG (reference sequence). The complete variable domain, with remaining parts taken from reference TRBV30 and TRBJ1-2, reads SQTIHQWPATLVQPVGSPLSLECTVEGTSNPNLYWYRQAAGRGLQLLFYSVGIGQISSEVPQNLSASRPQDRQFILSSKKLLLSDSGFYLCAEQGGYGYTFGSGTRLTVV.

This sequence joins TRBV10-3 and TRBJ2-1; TRBD2 matches 9 bases. Germline CDR1 reads ENHRY; CDR2 reads SYGVKD. V lost 2 bases, J lost 6 bases, and 2 bases stayed unmatched. The CDR3 is made up of 14 amino acids. As DNA, the CDR3 is TGTGCCATCAGTGAGGGCGGGAGGGGCAATGAGCAGTTCTTC. The encoded protein is CAISEGGRGNEQFF.

This chain joins TRBV5-1 and TRBJ2-3; no clear D gene. Between the trimmed V and J ends, which lost 2 bases and 1 base, there was a span of 11 bases. The CDR3 has 15 residues. CDR1 is SGHRS and CDR2 is YFSETQ in the germline V gene. The CDR3 DNA sequence: TGCGCCAGCAGCTTTTCGAGGTACGGCACAGATACGCAGTATTTT. It is translated as CASSFSRYGTDTQYF. Full variable domain (rest looked up from reference TRBV5-1 and TRBJ2-3): KAGVTQTPRYLIKTRGQQVTLSCSPISGHRSVSWYQQTPGQGLQFLFEYFSETQRNKGNFPGRFSGRQFSNSRSEMNVSTLELGDSALYLCASSFSRYGTDTQYFGPGTRLTVL.

The CDR3 sequence is CASSLDRSRDTQYF. As DNA, the CDR3 is TGTGCCAGCAGCTTAGATAGAAGCAGGGATACGCAGTATTTT. The chain links TRBV7-2 to TRBJ2-3, with D hard to call. Germline CDR1 is SGHTA and CDR2 is FQGNSA. The length of the CDR3 is 14 residues. Between the trimmed V and J ends, which lost 1 base and 6 bases, there was a span of 11 bases.

This clone was found a few times. The chain carries TRBV2 and TRBJ2-7; maybe TRBD1 (5 bases). The CDR3 consists of 10 residues. Trimming pared 8 bases from V and 6 bases from J, leaving 8 bases between. Germline V gene lookup returns CDR1 SNHLY and CDR2 FYNNEI. In nucleotides, the CDR3 is TGTGCCAGCTCCAGGGCCGAGCAGTACTTC. Translation: CASSRAEQYF.

This clone was picked up one time. The V call is TRBV6-6, the J call TRBJ2-3; TRBD2 agrees at 10 bases. Germline loops: CDR1 MNHNY, CDR2 SVGAGI (reference sequence). The CDR3 totals 16 residues. Unmatched junction bases numbered 8, after V lost 5 bases and J lost 3 bases. The CDR3 DNA sequence: TGTGCCAGCAGTACCGATACTAGCGGGGAAACAGATACGCAGTATTTT. Encoded protein: CASSTDTSGETDTQYF.

This chain links TRBV7-8 with TRBJ1-1, with 8 bases matching TRBD1. This CDR3 has 17 residues. V lost 2 bases and J lost 1; bases outside the gene matches: 9. CDR1 SGHVS and CDR2 FQNEAQ come from the germline V gene. CDR3 sequence: CASSLTGGAAANTEAFF. CDR3 nucleotide sequence: TGTGCCAGCAGCTTAACAGGGGGGGCCGCTGCGAACACTGAAGCTTTCTTT. The variable domain in full, completed from reference TRBV7-8 and TRBJ1-1, reads GAGVSQSPRYKVAKRGQDVALRCDPISGHVSLFWYQQALGQGPEFLTYFQNEAQLDKSGLPSDRFFAERPEGSVSTLKIQRTQQEDSAVYLCASSLTGGAAANTEAFFGQGTRLTVV.